This paragraph reports one T cell receptor (beta chain). Which antigen it targets is not known. One base away there is no much larger clone; base qualities are not given. CDR1 and CDR2 are drawn from the germline V gene: SGHRS, YFSETQ. Trimming takes 4 bases from V and 5 bases from J, and the germline ends sit 13 bases apart. The CDR3 holds 14 amino acids from the cysteine to the phenylalanine. Only CDR3 DNA is held: 42 bases, read in frame from base 1. This record comes from a study of shared clonotypes between healthy human individuals (dated by TCRdb to 2018 to 2020). In the study overall: Three men and a couple of women, aged 18 to 49 years, made up the cohort. For each donor, CD4 naive and CD4 memory were each given three plates, CD8 naive was given two plates, and CD8 memory was given one plate. To estimate repertoire size and how much clonotypes are shared between individuals, the study performed deep sequencing of blood TCR repertoires from roughly five healthy adults. To increase sequencing depth and limit assay-specific biases, TCR repertoire library preparation and sequencing were carried out by different laboratories using diverse techniques. Between about 0.9 and 10 billion PBMCs per donor were obtained by leukapheresis. On the study overall, not on this receptor specifically: Even with the large sequencing depth, rarefaction of the sorted-subset datasets indicated that sequencing was incomplete. Naive subsets generally had larger estimated clonotype richness than memory subsets did. Pairwise subsampling led to the expectation that sequencing depth would affect the degree of clonotype sharing among donors. About 4.5% of naive CD4, 3.5% of naive CD8, about 2.5% of memory CD4, and about 0.4% of memory CD8 clonotypes were shared across several donors. Because the study included only a small number of donors, the genetic and exposure-history diversity represented was limited. Clonotypes shared by all four sorted-subset donors showed higher generation probabilities than non-shared clonotypes. Sampling was limited to blood, and TCR repertoires in tissue likely differ from TCR repertoires in blood.

TCR CDR3 regions were amplified from genomic DNA by multiplex PCR using the deep immunoSEQ assay. Extracted genomic DNA from each cell subset was spread evenly across all wells of several immunoSEQ 96-well plates, with each plate serving as a replicate. For sorted subsets, each replicate PCR was loaded with 200 ng genomic DNA, equivalent to 32,000 or so T cell genomes. Purified libraries were quantified with a Qubit 3.0 fluorometer, sized on a Bioanalyzer 2100, and re-quantified with the KAPA Library Quantification kit. A separate single-read 150-cycle Illumina NextSeq 550 flow cell was used to sequence each immunoSEQ 96-well plate. In the authors' own workflow: Because the immunoSEQ output held only junctional sequences and lacked quality scores, the filtering could not match the filtering applied to full-length reads. Sequences were annotated with PyIR, a Python wrapper for IgBLAST v1.9, and V/J genes and CDR3 were assigned using IMGT germline references. Any read was removed if the V/J assignment was weak (E-value above 1e-6), the CDR3 was missing, or the read contained stop codons, out-of-frame junctions, or ambiguous translated residues. V3J clonotypes were defined as sequences sharing an identical inferred V gene, J gene, and CDR3 amino acid sequence. Percentage overlap between repertoires was computed as shared unique clonotypes divided by the size of the smaller repertoire. Richness of each repertoire was evaluated using RTK rarefaction, the Chao1 estimator, and Recon v2.1 estimates of unobserved clonotypes. For all TCRbeta clonotypes obtained by the gDNA method from a few donors, generation probabilities were computed with OLGA. The clones in this table, taken by TCRdb from immuneACCESS, are in-frame only. Not every clone is retained; where verified, under half of the shortfall comes from an unresolved V gene, and the cause of the rest is unknown. V and J calls plus clone size are reproduced from that table; the DNA served to infer D and trimming. The sample table holds roughly 2.5 million clones, of which approximately 92% were seen once. About 0.13% of the sample goes to the ten largest clones.

Donors were healthy HIV-negative adults with no recently reported acute infections or vaccinations. All donors were Caucasian adults living in Nashville, Tennessee, USA. CD4+ T cells were enriched through magnetic negative selection, after which naive cells were positively selected on CD45RA and the remaining negative fraction served as the memory subset. Blood was collected by leukapheresis, and PBMCs were isolated by Ficoll-Histopaque density gradient centrifugation and then cryopreserved in liquid nitrogen vapor phase. Analytical flow cytometry was used to check the purity and quantity of each magnetically sorted T cell population. Genomic DNA was isolated from every sorted fraction and measured by UV absorbance on a Nanodrop 2000c.

The chain is made from TRBV5-1 and TRBJ2-1; tentative D gene TRBD2, with 5 bases matching. The sample comprised naive CD4+ T cells sorted from blood. The meaning of the sample's cell subset or site label: CD45RA+ positively selected. The TCR sequence derives from a man aged 18 to 29 in good health. This receptor carries the CDR3 CASSSRGPNNEQFF. The DNA is TGCGCCAGCAGCAGCCGCGGGCCTAACAATGAGCAGTTCTTC.